This T cell receptor beta chain was obtained from a study of T cell clonality in common variable immunodeficiency. Profiled with immunoSEQ multiplex PCR; TCRdb holds only in-frame clones, not every one. The sample presents approximately 81,000 clones, none singletons. Trimming left V 4 bases short and J 4 bases short, with 17 bases between. The CDR3 is 15 residues long. CDR1 and CDR2 from the germline V gene are SGHDT and YYEEEE. This clone was found many times. The CDR3 end is not reached by the read, which stops 3 residues before it; the germline J gene fills it in. Specimen: peripheral blood mononuclear cells. The chain carries TRBV5-6 and TRBJ1-2, with D perhaps TRBD1 (6 bases). This receptor was obtained from a person between 18 and 70 years old in good health. The DNA read from the CDR3 is TGTGCCAGCAGCGCCGGCGGGGGGCTCAGCTATGGC. Its translation: CASSAGGGLSYG. The whole CDR3 reads CASSAGGGLSYGYTF.